These 32 T cell receptor beta chains were all obtained from the same sample, sequenced in a study of cytomegalovirus exposure and HLA in healthy donors. Only in-frame clones appear in the TCRdb table, and some are missing; sequencing was by immunoSEQ multiplex PCR. Here the sample spans a few hundred thousand clones, 75% to 90% being singletons. Material for sequencing was PBMCs. The receptors stem from a woman aged 18 to 35 in good health and CMV-seronegative.

The chain recombines TRBV2 with TRBJ2-3; 7 nucleotides match TRBD1. This CDR3 is built from 14 residues. V lost 6 bases and J lost 2; bases outside the gene matches: 5. Germline V gives CDR1 SNHLY, CDR2 FYNNEI. CDR3 coding DNA: TGTGCCAGCAGCCTGGGACAGCTCACAGATACGCAGTATTTT. Translated, it gives CASSLGQLTDTQYF.

V is TRBV7-9 and J is TRBJ1-1; 7 bases match TRBD1. Germline assignment: CDR1 SEHNR and CDR2 FQNEAQ (reference sequence). The CDR3 extends over 11 amino acids. The V gene end was trimmed by 4 bases and the J gene end by 11 bases; junction bases not matched to a gene: 4. In DNA form, the CDR3 reads TGTGCCAGCAGCTATGACAGGGACGCTTTCTTT. It encodes CASSYDRDAFF.

The rearrangement uses TRBV6-1 and TRBJ2-5; either TRBD1 or TRBD2 may supply D (6 bases each). CDR1 and CDR2 (germline): MNHNS, SASEGT. CDR3 length: 12 residues. V was pared by 7 bases and J by 6 bases, with 12 bases between. CDR3 sequence reads: CASTEGGKTQYF. CDR3 DNA sequence: TGTGCCAGCACTGAGGGGGGAAAGACCCAGTACTTC.

The V call is TRBV4-3, the J call TRBJ2-5; tentative D call: TRBD1 (7 bases). The CDR3 runs 16 residues. The germline CDR1 and CDR2 sequences are LGHNA and YSLEER. V lost 1 base to trimming and J lost 4 bases, with 16 bases between them. The CDR3 loop reads CASSQGFGQGGETQYF. The CDR3, as DNA: TGCGCCAGCAGCCAAGGCTTTGGTCAGGGGGGAGAGACCCAGTACTTC.

The rearrangement joins TRBV4-3 to TRBJ2-5; TRBD1 might be the D (5 bases). The CDR3 length is 13 residues. V was shortened by 1 base and J by 5 bases, with 8 bases between the two germline ends. Germline assignment: CDR1 LGHNA and CDR2 YSLEER. The CDR3 reads CASSQGPGETQYF. CDR3 sequence (DNA): TGCGCCAGCAGCCAAGGTCCAGGGGAGACCCAGTACTTC.

In regard to this clone: Other nucleotide sequences from this sample produce the same CDR3. This chain uses TRBV7-3 with TRBJ2-3; the D gene is possibly TRBD2 (6 bases). The CDR3 sequence is 12 residues long. V was pared by 5 bases and J by 5 bases, with 8 bases between. Germline CDR1 is SGHTA and CDR2 is FQGTGA. This chain's CDR3 is CASSPGGDTQYF. In DNA, the CDR3 is TGTGCCAGCAGCCCCGGGGGAGATACGCAGTATTTT.

This clone was observed a single time. The chain combines TRBV7-2 with TRBJ1-5; possibly TRBD1 for D (5 bases). This CDR3 spans 17 amino acids. V was shortened by 0 bases and J by 6 bases, with 18 bases between the two germline ends. CDR1 is SGHTA and CDR2 is FQGNSA in the germline V gene. The CDR3 DNA reads TGTGCCAGCAGCTTAGCGTCGGCAGGGCGGCAGGGTCAGCCCCAGCATTTT. This sequence encodes CASSLASAGRQGQPQHF.

The chain combines TRBV13 with TRBJ2-2, with 15 bases lining up with TRBD2. Germline-derived CDR1 and CDR2 are PRHDT and FYEKMQ (reference sequence). The CDR3 length is 19 residues. Germline trimming cut 4 bases from V and 4 bases from J; bases unmatched to any gene: 10. The CDR3 loop is CASSSTGLAGGPGTGELFF. As DNA, the CDR3 is TGTGCCAGCAGCTCCACCGGACTAGCGGGAGGGCCCGGCACCGGGGAGCTGTTTTTT. Combining the CDR3 with reference TRBV13 and TRBJ2-2 gives the whole variable domain AAGVIQSPRHLIKEKRETATLKCYPIPRHDTVYWYQQGPGQDPQFLISFYEKMQSDKGSIPDRFSAQQFSDYHSELNMSSLELGDSALYFCASSSTGLAGGPGTGELFFGEGSRLTVL.

The chain joins TRBV28 to TRBJ2-5; 7 nucleotides line up with TRBD2. Looked up from germline, CDR1 is MDHEN and CDR2 is SYDVKM. This CDR3 is 13 amino acids long. The J segment lost 2 bases and the V segment lost 5 bases, leaving 2 bases of the junction unmatched. In nucleotides, the CDR3 is TGTGCCAGCAGTGGGGGGGGACAAGAGACCCAGTACTTC. Amino acid sequence: CASSGGGQETQYF.

V and J are TRBV10-3 and TRBJ2-1; TRBD2 matches 8 bases. With 0 bases clipped from V and 10 bases from J, the junction kept 11 bases outside the gene matches. The CDR3 runs 16 residues. Germline CDR1 and CDR2: ENHRY and SYGVKD. This CDR3 reads CAISESDSGILSEQFF. CDR3 nucleotides: TGTGCCATCAGTGAGTCGGATAGCGGGATTCTAAGCGAGCAGTTCTTC.

The chain uses TRBV18 and TRBJ2-4, with 10 bases aligning to TRBD1. Germline V CDR1 and CDR2: KGHSH, LQKENI. V lost 2 bases and J lost 15; bases outside the gene matches: 16. The CDR3 loop spans 16 amino acids. Written as DNA, the CDR3 is TGTGCCAGCTCACCAAATGACGCGGGACAGGGGCCCCGGTGGTACTTC. Translating gives CASSPNDAGQGPRWYF. The variable domain in full, with the rest retrieved from reference TRBV18 and TRBJ2-4, is NAGVMQNPRHLVRRRGQEARLRCSPMKGHSHVYWYRQLPEEGLKFMVYLQKENIIDESGMPKERFSAEFPKEGPSILRIQQVVRGDSAAYFCASSPNDAGQGPRWYFGAGTRLSVL.

This chain joins TRBV27 and TRBJ2-7; D remains unclear. In germline, CDR1 is MNHEY, CDR2 SMNVEV (reference sequence). This CDR3 region has 14 residues. Between the trimmed V and J ends, which lost 2 bases and 2 bases, there was a span of 10 bases. In nucleotides, the CDR3 is TGTGCCAGCAGTTTAAACGTGGGCCCCTACGAGCAGTACTTC. It encodes CASSLNVGPYEQYF.

This chain links TRBV28 with TRBJ2-2; 9 bases line up with TRBD1. The junction had 7 bases not matched to a gene; V was cut back by 1 base and J by 7 bases. Per germline, CDR1 MDHEN and CDR2 SYDVKM. There are 16 residues in the CDR3. CDR3 DNA: TGTGCCAGCAGTTTATCAACCGGGACAGGGAACGGGGAGCTGTTTTTT. Protein: CASSLSTGTGNGELFF.

This chain joins TRBV6-6 and TRBJ2-3; no clear D. Germline lookup yields CDR1 MNHNY and CDR2 SVGAGI (reference sequence). The V end was cut by 4 bases, the J end by 0 bases, with 2 bases between. This CDR3 has 12 amino acids. This CDR3 is CASSSSTDTQYF. The CDR3 DNA is TGTGCCAGCAGTTCTAGCACAGATACGCAGTATTTT.

The genes are TRBV4-1 and TRBJ1-1; D not resolved. Germline V CDR1 and CDR2: MGHRA, YSYEKL. The length of the CDR3 is 16 residues. Trimming removed 0 bases from V and 0 bases from J, with 11 bases in between. CDR3 coding DNA: TGCGCCAGCAGCCAAGATGGATTGGGCTTGAACACTGAAGCTTTCTTT. Translation: CASSQDGLGLNTEAFF.

The genes are TRBV10-3 and TRBJ1-1; 7 bases map to TRBD1. With V trimmed by 0 bases and J by 4 bases, 11 bases remained unmatched. CDR3 size: 17 residues. The germline gives CDR1 ENHRY, CDR2 SYGVKD. CDR3 in amino acids: CAISESIGGAKGTEAFF. The CDR3 DNA sequence: TGTGCCATCAGTGAGTCGATAGGGGGCGCTAAGGGCACTGAAGCTTTCTTT.

This chain links TRBV4-3 with TRBJ1-2, with unresolved D. Trimming shortened V by 0 bases and J by 4 bases, and 12 bases separated the two germline ends. The CDR3 length is 15 residues. In germline, CDR1 is LGHNA, CDR2 YSLEER. CDR3 DNA sequence: TGCGCCAGCAGCCAAGATGGTTCAGGTGGCTATGGCTACACCTTC. Translation: CASSQDGSGGYGYTF.

This clone has a single count. V gene TRBV7-3 combines with J gene TRBJ2-1; 9 nucleotides agree with TRBD2. V lost 4 bases to trimming and J lost 8 bases; unmatched junction nucleotides: 3. Germline values: CDR1 SGHTA, CDR2 FQGTGA. CDR3 length: 13 residues. DNA for the CDR3: TGTGCCAGCAGCTGGGAGCGGGAGGATGAGCAGTTCTTC. Protein: CASSWEREDEQFF. Filled out from reference TRBV7-3 and TRBJ2-1, the complete variable domain reads GAGVSQTPSNKVTEKGKYVELRCDPISGHTALYWYRQSLGQGPEFLIYFQGTGAADDSGLPNDRFFAVRPEGSVSTLKIQRTERGDSAVYLCASSWEREDEQFFGPGTRLTVL.

The V gene is TRBV4-1, the J gene TRBJ2-7; 9 bases align to TRBD1. Losses at the gene ends were 0 bases for V and 10 bases for J; bases not matched to a gene: 10. The CDR3 contains 15 residues. The germline CDR1 and CDR2 sequences are MGHRA and YSYEKL. DNA of the CDR3: TGCGCCAGCAGCCAAGATTGGGGACAGGGACTTTCCCAGTACTTC. Its protein is CASSQDWGQGLSQYF.

This clone was found many times. The chain links TRBV30 to TRBJ1-2; TRBD1 matches at 9 bases. CDR1 GTSNPN and CDR2 SVGIG come from the germline V gene (reference sequence). The CDR3 has 14 amino acids. V shed 2 bases and J 3 bases; nucleotides not matched to a gene: 4. The DNA of the CDR3 is TGTGCCTGGAGTTTCACAGGGGGCGACTATGGCTACACCTTC. It specifies CAWSFTGGDYGYTF.

The J gene is TRBJ2-3, the V gene TRBV19; a possible D gene is TRBD2 (7 bases). From germline, CDR1 is LNHDA and CDR2 SQIVND (reference sequence). This CDR3 has 15 residues. V was shortened by 6 bases and J by 6 bases, with 19 bases between the two germline ends. The DNA for the CDR3 is TGTGCCAGTAGACCGCCAGGGGAGGGGGTTGATACGCAGTATTTT. This translates into CASRPPGEGVDTQYF.

This rearrangement joins TRBV6-5 to TRBJ1-4; maybe TRBD1 (5 bases). The length of the CDR3 is 15 residues. The germline V gene encodes CDR1 MNHEY and CDR2 SVGAGI. V was shortened by 10 bases and J by 4 bases, with 19 bases between the two germline ends. In DNA, the CDR3 is TGTGCCACCTCGTTAGGAATGGGGCTTAATGAAAAACTGTTTTTT. Translating gives CATSLGMGLNEKLFF.

This clone turned up a few times. The same CDR3 arises from other DNA sequences in this sample as well. This rearrangement joins TRBV9 to TRBJ2-7; 7 bases are a match to TRBD1. Germline V gene data show CDR1 as SGDLS and CDR2 as YYNGEE. This CDR3 spans 15 amino acids. With V trimmed by 0 bases and J by 1 base, 4 bases remained unmatched. CDR3 coding DNA: TGTGCCAGCAGCGTAGCCGGGACAGCATCCTACGAGCAGTACTTC. This codes for CASSVAGTASYEQYF.

The rearrangement joins TRBV18 to TRBJ2-2; maybe TRBD1 (5 bases). The germline CDR1 and CDR2 sequences are KGHSH and LQKENI. V was trimmed by 4 bases and J by 0 bases, leaving 12 bases between them. There are 16 residues in the CDR3. CDR3 amino acids: CASSRLQGSNTGELFF. The CDR3 nucleotides read TGTGCCAGCTCACGGCTCCAGGGCTCGAACACCGGGGAGCTGTTTTTT.

The rearrangement links TRBV9 to TRBJ2-1, with D possibly TRBD2 on 5 matching bases. Germline CDR1 and CDR2: SGDLS and YYNGEE. Between the trimmed V and J ends, which lost 2 bases and 1 base, there was a span of 10 bases. There are 15 residues in the CDR3. Here the CDR3 DNA reads TGTGCCAGCAGCGTTCTCGGGGATTCCTACAATGAGCAGTTCTTC. Residues: CASSVLGDSYNEQFF. Together with reference TRBV9 and TRBJ2-1, the CDR3 gives the full variable domain: DSGVTQTPKHLITATGQRVTLRCSPRSGDLSVYWYQQSLDQGLQFLIQYYNGEERAKGNILERFSAQQFPDLHSELNLSSLELGDSALYFCASSVLGDSYNEQFFGPGTRLTVL.

The rearrangement uses TRBV18 and TRBJ1-3; TRBD1 is a possible D gene (5 bases). Per the germline V gene, CDR1 is KGHSH and CDR2 is LQKENI. This CDR3 has 14 residues. Trimming took off 2 bases at V and 3 bases at J, with 8 bases between the two ends. In DNA form, the CDR3 reads TGTGCCAGCTCACCAGGGGCTGGTGGAAACACCATATATTTT. It codes for CASSPGAGGNTIYF.

The chain has TRBV7-3 and TRBJ2-3, with 7 bases aligning to TRBD2. From germline, CDR1 is SGHTA and CDR2 FQGTGA. V lost 2 bases and J lost 2; bases outside the gene matches: 7. The CDR3 spans 16 residues. The CDR3: CASSLLALADTDTQYF. For the CDR3, the DNA is TGTGCCAGCAGCTTATTGGCCCTAGCGGACACAGATACGCAGTATTTT.

The genes are TRBV18 and TRBJ2-7, with 10 bases matching TRBD1. The CDR3 sequence is 14 residues long. The J segment lost 6 bases and the V segment lost 4 bases, leaving 6 bases of the junction unmatched. Germline V gives CDR1 KGHSH, CDR2 LQKENI. In nucleotides, the CDR3 is TGTGCCAGCTCACTGCGACGGGACAGGGGCGAGCAGTACTTC. It specifies CASSLRRDRGEQYF.

Concerning this clone itself: Other nucleotide sequences in the sample specify the same CDR3. The V gene is TRBV7-2, the J gene TRBJ2-3; no clear D. This CDR3 contains 12 residues. Deletions cut 5 bases from V and 3 bases from J, with 6 bases between. Germline values: CDR1 SGHTA, CDR2 FQGNSA. The CDR3 nucleotides read TGTGCCAGCAGCCTACTTACAGATACGCAGTATTTT. Translation: CASSLLTDTQYF.

This chain connects TRBV5-4 to TRBJ2-3; D may be TRBD2 (5 bases). The CDR3 sequence is 17 residues long. Germline V gene data show CDR1 as SGHNT and CDR2 as YYREEE (reference sequence). The V and J ends lost 6 bases and 0 bases respectively, with 20 bases between them. CDR3 protein: CASIHGGSSPSTDTQYF. Written as DNA, the CDR3 is TGTGCCAGCATCCATGGCGGGTCTAGCCCCAGCACAGATACGCAGTATTTT.

V is TRBV6-5 and J is TRBJ1-4; D ambiguous. Per the germline V gene, CDR1 is MNHEY and CDR2 is SVGAGI. The CDR3 runs 15 residues. V lost 0 bases and J lost 8, with 13 bases in between. The CDR3 coding sequence is TGTGCCAGCAGTTACTCGACCGGGGATCGGGAAAAACTGTTTTTT. This encodes CASSYSTGDREKLFF.

The rearrangement uses TRBV5-1 and TRBJ2-1, with 7 nucleotides matching TRBD2. The CDR3 is 15 residues long. Per germline, CDR1 SGHRS and CDR2 YFSETQ. The trim removed 0 bases at V and 5 bases at J, leaving 5 bases unmatched. The CDR3 nucleotides are TGCGCCAGCAGCTTGGGGGGCGGGAGCCACAATGAGCAGTTCTTC. Residues: CASSLGGGSHNEQFF.